These 32 T cell receptor beta chains were all obtained from the same sample, sequenced in a study of blood T cell repertoires in COVID-19. Sequenced by immunoSEQ multiplex PCR; TCRdb stores in-frame clones only, minus some. The sample has a few hundred thousand clones, roughly 81% seen once. The sequencing input was peripheral blood. All receptors come from a man in his fifties who had recovered from COVID-19.

This chain joins TRBV27 and TRBJ1-2; D ambiguous. Germline CDR1 MNHEY, CDR2 SMNVEV (reference sequence). V shed 5 bases and J shed 4 bases, with 11 bases lying between them. There are 13 residues in the CDR3. CDR3 sequence reads: CASSHIPLYGYTF. The CDR3, as DNA: TGTGCCAGCAGTCACATTCCCCTCTATGGCTACACCTTC.

This sequence joins TRBV7-2 and TRBJ2-1; D unclear. The CDR3 runs to 15 residues. Germline-derived CDR1 and CDR2 are SGHTA and FQGNSA. The V and J ends lost 4 bases and 1 base respectively, with 11 bases between them. The CDR3: CASSSDSLSYNEQFF. CDR3 DNA sequence: TGTGCCAGCAGCTCCGACTCCCTATCCTACAATGAGCAGTTCTTC.

V usage is TRBV11-2 and J usage is TRBJ1-3, with a possible D match to TRBD1 (5 bases). The CDR3 runs to 15 residues. Trimming took off 8 bases at V and 2 bases at J, with 16 bases between the two ends. Germline-derived CDR1 and CDR2 are SGHAT and FQNNGV. The CDR3: CASRRQQGPGNTIYF. DNA for the CDR3: TGTGCCAGCCGTAGACAGCAGGGTCCTGGAAACACCATATATTTT.

The rearrangement links TRBV4-1 to TRBJ2-5; D ambiguous. CDR3 length equals 14 residues. The germline CDR1 and CDR2 sequences are MGHRA and YSYEKL. The V end was cut by 1 base, the J end by 1 base, with 7 bases between. This CDR3 is CASSQAHSQETQYF. The DNA for the CDR3 is TGCGCCAGCAGCCAAGCCCACTCCCAAGAGACCCAGTACTTC.

This rearrangement joins TRBV7-6 to TRBJ2-1, with 8 nucleotides matching TRBD2. Trimming cost V 4 bases and J 4 bases; bases outside gene matches: 3. Germline-derived CDR1 and CDR2 are SGHVS and FNYEAQ. The CDR3 contains 14 residues. The CDR3 DNA follows: TGTGCCAGCAGCTCGGGACTAGGATACAATGAGCAGTTCTTC. It translates to CASSSGLGYNEQFF.

The rearrangement uses TRBV19 and TRBJ2-7, with 8 bases aligning to TRBD2. Germline V gives CDR1 LNHDA, CDR2 SQIVND (reference sequence). CDR3 length equals 16 residues. The junction had 14 bases not matched to a gene; V was cut back by 6 bases and J by 4 bases. DNA of the CDR3: TGTGCCAGTAGCCCCCGATGGTCCAGCGGGAGTTACGAGCAGTACTTC. This gives the protein CASSPRWSSGSYEQYF.

Only a few counts were recorded for this clone. The gene calls are TRBV5-6 and TRBJ2-7; D is ambiguous. Trimming took off 6 bases at V and 2 bases at J, with 15 bases between the two ends. In germline, CDR1 is SGHDT, CDR2 YYEEEE. The CDR3 is 14 amino acids. In DNA form, the CDR3 reads TGTGCCAGCACCCATCGGGTGGCTACCTACGAGCAGTACTTC. Its translation is CASTHRVATYEQYF.

The CDR3 region has the DNA TGTGCCAGCACGCTGACAGGGTCGAACACTGAAGCTTTCTTT. This translates into CASTLTGSNTEAFF. The chain carries TRBV6-1 and TRBJ1-1, with 7 bases fitting TRBD1. The germline gives CDR1 MNHNS, CDR2 SASEGT. Losses at the gene ends were 7 bases for V and 1 base for J; bases not matched to a gene: 6. The CDR3 extends over 14 amino acids.

The chain recombines TRBV9 with TRBJ1-2, with D tentatively TRBD1 (6 bases). Germline CDR1 reads SGDLS; CDR2 reads YYNGEE. There are 15 residues in the CDR3. Deletions cut 4 bases from V and 0 bases from J, with 13 bases between. CDR3 nucleotides: TGTGCCAGCAGCAACCGGGACACATCTAACTATGGCTACACCTTC. Translated, it gives CASSNRDTSNYGYTF.

This chain uses TRBV14 with TRBJ2-4, with TRBD2 matching over 7 bases. Trimming removed 2 bases from V and 8 bases from J; junction bases left unmatched: 6. Germline CDR1 SGHDN, CDR2 FVKESK. This CDR3 contains 14 residues. CDR3 DNA: TGTGCCAGCAGCCAACAGCGGGAACGGTACATTCAGTACTTC. It yields the protein CASSQQRERYIQYF.

This clone appeared a few times. The CDR3 reads CASSGTGTSKTQYF. For the CDR3, the DNA is TGTGCCAGCAGCGGAACCGGGACTAGCAAGACCCAGTACTTC. The chain combines TRBV9 with TRBJ2-5; 9 bases match TRBD2. This CDR3 comprises 14 residues. Germline V gene lookup returns CDR1 SGDLS and CDR2 YYNGEE. V was clipped by 3 bases and J by 6 bases; unmatched bases: 6. The entire variable domain, with the rest obtained from reference TRBV9 and TRBJ2-5, is as follows: DSGVTQTPKHLITATGQRVTLRCSPRSGDLSVYWYQQSLDQGLQFLIQYYNGEERAKGNILERFSAQQFPDLHSELNLSSLELGDSALYFCASSGTGTSKTQYFGPGTRLLVL.

The CDR3 DNA sequence: TGTGCCAGTAGTATGGGGGGAGGTAATTACGAGCAGTACTTC. It is translated as CASSMGGGNYEQYF. The rearrangement joins TRBV19 to TRBJ2-7; maybe TRBD2 (6 bases). Trimming removed 3 bases at V and 4 bases at J, with 13 bases between. The length of the CDR3 is 14 residues. Germline CDR1 is LNHDA and CDR2 is SQIVND (reference sequence).

The chain has TRBV5-8 and TRBJ2-5, with 11 bases identical to TRBD1. V was clipped by 4 bases and J by 2 bases; unmatched bases: 10. Germline values: CDR1 SGHTS, CDR2 YDEGEE. The CDR3 runs 17 residues. CDR3 sequence (DNA): TGTGCCAGCAGCCGTGGGTATGGGACAGGGGGACAAGAGACCCAGTACTTC. Translated: CASSRGYGTGGQETQYF.

This chain uses TRBV24-1 with TRBJ1-2, with D perhaps matching TRBD1 (6 bases). The CDR3 is made up of 13 amino acids. Germline lookup yields CDR1 KGHDR and CDR2 SFDVKD. V was pared by 3 bases and J by 4 bases, with 8 bases between. CDR3 protein: CATSDRTAYGYTF. The CDR3 DNA sequence: TGTGCCACCAGTGATAGGACAGCCTATGGCTACACCTTC.

J is TRBJ1-2 and V is TRBV20-1, with TRBD1 as a possible D gene (5 bases). Germline V gene data show CDR1 as DFQATT and CDR2 as SNEGSKA (reference sequence). V was cut by 3 bases and J by 0 bases, with 23 bases left in between. There are 18 residues in the CDR3. CDR3 loop: CSASFAGGRRVANYGYTF. Written as DNA, the CDR3 is TGCAGTGCTAGTTTCGCCGGGGGAAGGCGTGTAGCTAACTATGGCTACACCTTC.

This clone showed up just once. V usage is TRBV24-1 and J usage is TRBJ2-7, with 9 nucleotides matching TRBD1. The trim removed 3 bases at V and 7 bases at J, leaving 9 bases unmatched. The length of the CDR3 is 15 residues. Germline V gene data show CDR1 as KGHDR and CDR2 as SFDVKD. The CDR3 loop is CATSDPGQGTGEQYF. The CDR3 coding sequence is TGTGCCACCAGTGATCCGGGACAGGGCACGGGGGAGCAGTACTTC.

The J gene is TRBJ1-6, the V gene TRBV10-3, with D hard to call. The V gene's germline CDR1 is ENHRY and CDR2 SYGVKD. V gave up 3 bases and J gave up 6 bases, with 6 bases separating them. This CDR3 spans 13 amino acids. This chain's CDR3 is CAISEDFNSPLHF. In DNA form, the CDR3 reads TGTGCCATCAGTGAAGACTTTAATTCACCCCTCCACTTT.

This chain connects TRBV27 to TRBJ2-5; possibly TRBD1 for D (6 bases). This CDR3 has 13 amino acids. The V and J ends lost 6 bases and 8 bases respectively, with 16 bases between them. Germline lookup yields CDR1 MNHEY and CDR2 SMNVEV (reference sequence). As DNA, the CDR3 is TGTGCCAGCAGCCAGGGGACGGCGTTTACCCAGTACTTC. Residues: CASSQGTAFTQYF.

This chain joins TRBV11-2 and TRBJ2-1; 9 positions match TRBD2. There are 17 residues in the CDR3. Germline loops: CDR1 SGHAT, CDR2 FQNNGV. V was clipped by 5 bases and J by 4 bases; unmatched bases: 12. In DNA form, the CDR3 reads TGTGCCAGCAGCCCCCCAGCGTATACTAGCGGGTACAATGAGCAGTTCTTC. Translating gives CASSPPAYTSGYNEQFF.

The rearrangement links TRBV28 to TRBJ2-7; 10 bases match TRBD2. The CDR3 sequence is 16 residues long. Germline assignment: CDR1 MDHEN and CDR2 SYDVKM. V was pared by 5 bases and J by 3 bases, with 10 bases of the junction left unmatched. CDR3 bases: TGTGCCAGCAGTCCGCACCCCGGGACTAGCGACTACGAGCAGTACTTC. Translation: CASSPHPGTSDYEQYF.

The chain employs TRBV27 and TRBJ2-1, with TRBD2 matching over 9 bases. The J segment lost 1 base and the V segment lost 7 bases, leaving 8 bases of the junction unmatched. CDR3 length equals 16 residues. The germline V gene has CDR1 MNHEY and CDR2 SMNVEV (reference sequence). As DNA, the CDR3 is TGTGCCAGCAAGGGGAGACTAGCGGAATCCTACAATGAGCAGTTCTTC. It specifies CASKGRLAESYNEQFF.

With regard to this clone: Other DNA sequences in this sample translate to the same CDR3. V and J are TRBV12-3 or TRBV12-4 and TRBJ2-1; D is unresolved. V lost 2 bases and J 6 bases, leaving 2 bases between the germline ends. The CDR3 consists of 11 residues. CDR3 DNA: TGTGCCAGCAGTTTACTCAATGAGCAGTTCTTC. It encodes CASSLLNEQFF.

The sample holds a few counts of this clone. The chain has TRBV11-3 and TRBJ2-1; D is perhaps TRBD1 (5 bases). V was pared by 2 bases and J by 7 bases, with 12 bases between. There are 14 residues in the CDR3. The germline gives CDR1 SGHNT, CDR2 YENEEA. CDR3 DNA sequence: TGTGCCAGCAGCTTAATCCAGGGAAGTAATGAGCAGTTCTTC. This translates into CASSLIQGSNEQFF. Together with reference TRBV11-3 and TRBJ2-1, the CDR3 gives the full variable domain: EAGVVQSPRYKIIEKKQPVAFWCNPISGHNTLYWYLQNLGQGPELLIRYENEEAVDDSQLPKDRFSAERLKGVDSTLKIQPAELGDSAVYLCASSLIQGSNEQFFGPGTRLTVL.

The chain couples TRBV28 to TRBJ1-1; D ambiguous. The V gene's germline CDR1 is MDHEN and CDR2 SYDVKM. There are 14 residues in the CDR3. The V gene lost 2 bases and the J gene lost 1 base, with 8 bases spanning the gap. In DNA form, the CDR3 reads TGTGCCAGCAGTTTAACAAGGAGGAACACTGAAGCTTTCTTT. Protein sequence: CASSLTRRNTEAFF.

This sequence joins TRBV6-5 and TRBJ2-5, with no clear D. The length of the CDR3 is 13 residues. Germline V gene lookup returns CDR1 MNHEY and CDR2 SVGAGI. Trimming removed 2 bases at V and 7 bases at J, with 11 bases between. In DNA form, the CDR3 reads TGTGCCAGCAGTTACGGCGGTCCTGGGACCCAGTACTTC. Encoded protein: CASSYGGPGTQYF.

The V and J genes are TRBV25-1 and TRBJ1-2; 11 bases are shared with TRBD1. The junction had 5 bases not matched to a gene; V was cut back by 2 bases and J by 6 bases. The CDR3 is 15 amino acids. The germline CDR1 and CDR2 sequences are MGHDK and SYGVNS. Here the CDR3 DNA reads TGTGCCAGCAGTGAACCTAGGACAGGGGGCGATGGCTACACCTTC. This encodes CASSEPRTGGDGYTF.

The chain has TRBV6-5 and TRBJ1-5; 10 bases fit TRBD1. V dropped 6 bases and J dropped 7; count of bases not matched to a gene: 9. CDR1 is MNHEY and CDR2 is SVGAGI in the germline V gene. The CDR3 totals 15 residues. The CDR3 DNA sequence: TGTGCCAGCAGCTCCGGGACAGGGGTCTCACAGCCCCAGCATTTT. Amino acid sequence: CASSSGTGVSQPQHF.

The V gene is TRBV3-1 (or the pseudogene TRBV3-2), the J gene TRBJ2-7; the match to TRBD1 covers 9 bases. Unmatched junction bases numbered 2, after V lost 2 bases and J lost 0 bases. The germline V gene encodes CDR1 LGHDT and CDR2 YNNKEL (reference sequence). The CDR3 runs 15 residues. The CDR3 nucleotides are TGTGCCAGCAGCCAACCGGGACAGGGCTCCTACGAGCAGTACTTC. The encoded protein is CASSQPGQGSYEQYF.

V gene TRBV6-1 combines with J gene TRBJ1-2; the match to TRBD1 covers 7 bases. The trim removed 2 bases at V and 2 bases at J, leaving 2 bases unmatched. Germline assignment: CDR1 MNHNS and CDR2 SASEGT. The CDR3 contains 14 residues. The CDR3 region has the DNA TGTGCCAGCAGTGAAAACAGGGGAAACTATGGCTACACCTTC. Protein sequence: CASSENRGNYGYTF.

The chain is built from TRBV27 and TRBJ2-7; D unresolved. Looked up from germline, CDR1 is MNHEY and CDR2 is SMNVEV (reference sequence). The CDR3 extends over 13 amino acids. Trimming took 6 bases from V and 1 from J, leaving 10 bases between them. CDR3 protein: CASSRARSYEQYF. The CDR3 coding sequence is TGTGCCAGCAGCCGAGCCCGATCCTACGAGCAGTACTTC.

The rearrangement links TRBV10-2 to TRBJ2-7; D is possibly TRBD2 (6 bases). The CDR3 extends over 14 amino acids. The V gene lost 3 bases and the J gene lost 5 bases, with 14 bases spanning the gap. Germline CDR1 is WSHSY and CDR2 is SAAADI. The CDR3: CASSDRGLGDEQYF. DNA of the CDR3: TGCGCCAGCAGTGACCGGGGACTGGGGGACGAGCAGTACTTC.

The sample holds a few counts of this clone. The J gene is TRBJ2-7, the V gene TRBV27; a weak D match, TRBD2 (6 bases). The germline V gene encodes CDR1 MNHEY and CDR2 SMNVEV (reference sequence). V dropped 6 bases and J dropped 0 bases, with 15 bases sitting between them. The CDR3 sequence is 15 residues long. Here the CDR3 DNA reads TGTGCCAGCAGCACCCCGGGGGTTAGCTCCTACGAGCAGTACTTC. Its protein is CASSTPGVSSYEQYF.